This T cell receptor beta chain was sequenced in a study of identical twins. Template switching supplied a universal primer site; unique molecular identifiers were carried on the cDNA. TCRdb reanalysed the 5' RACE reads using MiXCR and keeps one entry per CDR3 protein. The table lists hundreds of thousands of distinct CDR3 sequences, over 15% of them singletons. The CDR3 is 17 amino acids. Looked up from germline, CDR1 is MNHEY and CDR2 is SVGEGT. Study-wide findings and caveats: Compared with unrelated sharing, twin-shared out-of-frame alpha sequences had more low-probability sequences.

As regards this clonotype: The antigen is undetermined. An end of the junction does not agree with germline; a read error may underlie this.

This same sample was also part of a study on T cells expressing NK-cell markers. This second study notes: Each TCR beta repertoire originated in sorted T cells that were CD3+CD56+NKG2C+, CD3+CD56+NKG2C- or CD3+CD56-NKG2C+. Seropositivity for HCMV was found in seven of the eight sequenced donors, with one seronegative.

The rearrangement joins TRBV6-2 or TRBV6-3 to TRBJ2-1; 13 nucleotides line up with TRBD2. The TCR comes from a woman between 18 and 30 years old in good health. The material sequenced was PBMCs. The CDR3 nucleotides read TGTGCCAGCAGTTCAGGACTAGCGGGAGTTGAGAACAATGAGCAGTTTTTC. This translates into CASSSGLAGVENNEQFF.